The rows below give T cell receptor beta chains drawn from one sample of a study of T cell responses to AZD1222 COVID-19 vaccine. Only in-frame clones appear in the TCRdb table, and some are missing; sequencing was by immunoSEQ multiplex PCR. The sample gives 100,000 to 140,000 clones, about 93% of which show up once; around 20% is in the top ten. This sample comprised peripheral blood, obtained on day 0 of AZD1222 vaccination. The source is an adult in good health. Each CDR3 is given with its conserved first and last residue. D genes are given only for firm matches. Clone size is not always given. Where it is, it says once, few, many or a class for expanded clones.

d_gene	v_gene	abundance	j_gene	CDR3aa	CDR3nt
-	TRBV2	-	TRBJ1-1	CASSPGQARSEAFF	TGTGCCAGCAGCCCCGGGCAGGCGCGCTCTGAAGCTTTCTTT
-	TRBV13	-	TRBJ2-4	CASSFFAREKNIQYF	TGTGCCAGCAGCTTCTTTGCCAGGGAGAAAAACATTCAGTACTTC
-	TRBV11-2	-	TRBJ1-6	CASSLASEGSPLHF	TGTGCCAGCAGCTTAGCCTCAGAGGGTTCACCCCTCCACTTT
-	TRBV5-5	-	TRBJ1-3	CASSPRGNTIYF	TGTGCCAGCAGCCCCCGGGGAAACACCATATATTTT
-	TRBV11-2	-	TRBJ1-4	CASSLQAGLPNEKLFF	TGTGCCAGCAGCTTACAAGCAGGTCTTCCTAATGAAAAACTGTTTTTT
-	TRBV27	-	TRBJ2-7	CASSLGGLDEQYF	TGTGCCAGCAGTTTGGGGGGGCTAGACGAGCAGTACTTC
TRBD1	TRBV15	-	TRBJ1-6	CATSRDRDRRYSPLHF	TGTGCCACCAGCAGAGATCGGGACAGGAGATATTCACCCCTCCACTTT
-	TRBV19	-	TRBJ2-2	CASSLSGSNTGELFF	TGTGCCAGTAGCCTATCAGGGTCGAACACCGGGGAGCTGTTTTTT
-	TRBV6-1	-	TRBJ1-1	CASSDRAGDLWTNTEAFF	TGTGCCAGCAGTGACCGCGCAGGGGATTTATGGACGAACACTGAAGCTTTCTTT
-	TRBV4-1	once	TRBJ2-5	CASSQLALGVETQYF	TGCGCCAGCAGCCAACTAGCGTTGGGAGTGGAGACCCAGTACTTC
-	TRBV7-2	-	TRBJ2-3	CASTLSIPPTDTQYF	TGTGCCAGCACCCTTAGCATACCCCCGACAGATACGCAGTATTTT
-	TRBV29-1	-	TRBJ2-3	CSTGFGLSTDTQYF	TGCAGCACAGGGTTTGGGCTGAGCACAGATACGCAGTATTTT
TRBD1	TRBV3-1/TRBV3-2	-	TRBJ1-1	CASSHVSKTGRTEAFF	TGTGCCAGCAGCCACGTTTCTAAGACAGGGAGGACTGAAGCTTTCTTT
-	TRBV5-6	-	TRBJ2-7	CASSLSQAGNEQYF	TGTGCCAGCAGCTTGTCACAGGCTGGGAACGAGCAGTACTTC
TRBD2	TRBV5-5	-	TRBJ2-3	CASSLVATSGGPNTQYF	TGTGCCAGCAGCTTGGTAGCTACTAGCGGGGGGCCGAATACGCAGTATTTT
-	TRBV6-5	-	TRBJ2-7	CASSPPCPDIYEQYF	TGTGCCAGCAGCCCACCCTGTCCTGACATATACGAGCAGTACTTC
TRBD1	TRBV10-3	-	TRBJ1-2	CAITSGQGANGYTF	TGTGCCATCACGTCGGGACAGGGGGCCAATGGCTACACCTTC
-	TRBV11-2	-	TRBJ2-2	CASRSGPSNTGELFF	TGTGCCAGCAGGTCGGGACCTTCGAACACCGGGGAGCTGTTTTTT
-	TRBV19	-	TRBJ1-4	CASSVALGSGEKLFF	TGTGCCAGTAGTGTGGCCCTGGGGAGTGGTGAAAAACTGTTTTTT
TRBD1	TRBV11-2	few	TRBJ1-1	CASSSGTGDNYNTEAFF	TGTGCCAGCAGCTCAGGGACAGGGGATAACTATAACACTGAAGCTTTCTTT
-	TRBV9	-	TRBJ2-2	CASSPPYPGELFF	TGTGCCAGCAGCCCCCCTTATCCCGGGGAGCTGTTTTTT
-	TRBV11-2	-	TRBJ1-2	CASSSIKTDNYGYTF	TGTGCCAGCAGCTCGATTAAGACGGATAACTATGGCTACACCTTC